This T cell receptor beta chain was observed in a study of cytomegalovirus exposure and HLA in healthy donors. Primers included in the PCR were 60 Vbeta and 13 Jbeta primers. TCRdb's table, derived via immunoSEQ multiplex PCR, lists solely in-frame clones and lacks some. The table lists roughly 180,000 clones, roughly four fifths of them singletons. General study results and limits: Most of the TCR beta V segments (in an earlier analysis) were productive either about 90% or about 30% of the time. In a later analysis, a missense DCLRE1C variant was linked to TCR beta V- and J-gene trimming. In a later analysis, across HLA loci, associated TCR counts were highest for DRB1, lowest for HLA-C.

Of note for this clone: Its matching antigen is unknown.

The sample taken for sequencing was PBMCs. The source of this sequence is a female donor in good health and CMV-seronegative.

The CDR3 nucleotides are TGTGCCAGCAGCTCCTTTGGGAGGGGGGTCGATTCACCCCTCCACTTT. This translates into CASSSFGRGVDSPLHF. This rearrangement joins TRBV5-6 to TRBJ1-6; D possibly corresponds to TRBD1 (6 bases). Germline V gene sequence: CDR1 SGHDT, CDR2 YYEEEE. CDR3 size: 16 residues. Trimming cost V 3 bases and J 8 bases, with 18 bases left between them.